What follows describes a single TCR beta chain. Its antigen remains unknown. The PCR employed 60 Vbeta primers together with 13 Jbeta primers. The table came from immunoSEQ multiplex PCR; TCRdb's copy has only in-frame clones and leaves some out. The sample shows around 210,000 clones, around 80% of them seen only once. This sample was included in a study of cytomegalovirus exposure and HLA in healthy donors. General study findings and limits: Clonal expansion was found to be greater in HLA-associated TCR beta chains than in equally common others in a later analysis.

This CDR3 has 16 amino acids. V was cut by 3 bases and J by 0 bases, with 12 bases left in between. The germline CDR1 and CDR2 sequences are MDHEN and SYDVKM. This chain uses TRBV28 with TRBJ1-3; D may be TRBD1 (6 bases). This sequence originates from a boy younger than 18 in good health and CMV-seronegative. Material: PBMCs. CDR3 region: CASSFAGVLSGNTIYF. DNA for the CDR3: TGTGCCAGCAGTTTCGCAGGGGTGCTCTCTGGAAACACCATATATTTT.